This T cell receptor beta chain came from a study of control samples from healthy donors and cancer patients. In its sample, this clone was seen once. Using immunoSEQ multiplex PCR, the repertoire was profiled, and TCRdb retains in-frame clones only, with some absent. The table has 28,000 or so clones, 82% seen once. J gave up 9 bases and V 7 bases, and 6 bases lay outside the gene matches. The CDR3 extends over 12 amino acids. Germline V gene lookup returns CDR1 SGHDN and CDR2 FVKESK. This chain uses TRBV14 with TRBJ2-1; 7 bases fit TRBD1. Source material: PBMCs. The sequence derives from a man aged 55 to 70 with colorectal cancer. CDR3 DNA: TGTGCCAGCAACCCAAACAGGGGTGAGCAGTTCTTC. Encoded protein: CASNPNRGEQFF.